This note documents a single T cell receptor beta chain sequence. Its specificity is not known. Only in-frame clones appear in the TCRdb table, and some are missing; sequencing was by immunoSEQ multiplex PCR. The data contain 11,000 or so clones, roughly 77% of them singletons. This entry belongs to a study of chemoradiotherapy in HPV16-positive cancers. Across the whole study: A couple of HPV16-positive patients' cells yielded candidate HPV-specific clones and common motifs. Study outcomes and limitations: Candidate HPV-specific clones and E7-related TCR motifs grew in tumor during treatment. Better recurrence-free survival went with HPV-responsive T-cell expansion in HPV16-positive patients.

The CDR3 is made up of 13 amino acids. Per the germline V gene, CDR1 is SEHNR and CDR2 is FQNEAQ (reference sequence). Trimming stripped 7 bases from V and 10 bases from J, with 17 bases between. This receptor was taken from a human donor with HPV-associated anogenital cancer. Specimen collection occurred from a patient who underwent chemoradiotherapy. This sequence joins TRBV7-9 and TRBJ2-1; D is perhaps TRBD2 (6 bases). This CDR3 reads CASNPSGEWEQFF. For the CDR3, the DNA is TGTGCCAGCAACCCCTCGGGGGAATGGGAGCAGTTCTTC.